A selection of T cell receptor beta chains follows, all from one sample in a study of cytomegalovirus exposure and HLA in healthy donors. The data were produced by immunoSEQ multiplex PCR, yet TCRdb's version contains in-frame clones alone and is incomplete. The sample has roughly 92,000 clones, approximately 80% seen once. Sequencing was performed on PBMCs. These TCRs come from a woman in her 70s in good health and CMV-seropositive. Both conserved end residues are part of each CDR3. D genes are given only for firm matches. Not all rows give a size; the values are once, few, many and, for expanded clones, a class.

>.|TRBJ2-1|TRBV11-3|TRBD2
TGTGCCAGCAGCTTAAGGACTAGCGGGAGCGGTGGGCAGTTCTTC
CASSLRTSGSGGQFF
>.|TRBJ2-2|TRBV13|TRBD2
TGTGCCAGCAGCTTCCTAGCGGGAGGGCCCAGCACCGGGGAGCTGTTTTTT
CASSFLAGGPSTGELFF
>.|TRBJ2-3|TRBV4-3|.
TGCGCCAGCAGCCAAGTTGGGGGGACAGATACGCAGTATTTT
CASSQVGGTDTQYF
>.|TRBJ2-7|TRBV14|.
TGTGCCAGCAGCCAAGTGTTTCAGGGCTACGAGCAGTACTTC
CASSQVFQGYEQYF
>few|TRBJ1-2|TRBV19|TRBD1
TGTGCCAGCTCACCGGGACAGGGGCTCTATGGCTACACCTTC
CASSPGQGLYGYTF
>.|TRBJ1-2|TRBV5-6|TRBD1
TGTGCCAGCAGCGGATCTCAGGGGGCCGGGGGCTACACCTTC
CASSGSQGAGGYTF
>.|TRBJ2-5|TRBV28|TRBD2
TGTGCCGGCGATAGCGGGAGTTACGGAGAGACCCAGTACTTC
CAGDSGSYGETQYF
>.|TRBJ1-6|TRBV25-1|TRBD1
TGTGCCAGCAGTGGCTCGGGACAGGGGAAGAATTCACCCCTCCACTTT
CASSGSGQGKNSPLHF
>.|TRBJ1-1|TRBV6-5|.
TGTGCCAGCAGAGCAGGACAGAACACTGAAGCTTTCTTT
CASRAGQNTEAFF
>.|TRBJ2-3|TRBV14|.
TGTGCCAGCAGCCTACTAGTATCCGGGAGAGATACGCAGTATTTT
CASSLLVSGRDTQYF
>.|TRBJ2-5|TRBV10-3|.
TGTGCCATCAGTGAGTCTAGCCCCCAGGGGACCCAGTACTTC
CAISESSPQGTQYF
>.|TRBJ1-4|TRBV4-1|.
TGCGCCAGCAGCCAAGATCGGGGGGGACTTTATAATGAAAAACTGTTTTTT
CASSQDRGGLYNEKLFF
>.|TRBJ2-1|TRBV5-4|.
TGTGCCAGCAGCTTTCCCGGGACTTTTGAGCAGTTCTTC
CASSFPGTFEQFF
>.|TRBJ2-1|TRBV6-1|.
TGTGCCAGCAGTGAAGAGGCTAGCTCCTACAATGAGCAGTTCTTC
CASSEEASSYNEQFF
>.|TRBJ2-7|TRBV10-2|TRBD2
TGCGCCAGCGGGGGACTAGCGGGAGTTTCGAGCGAGCAGTACTTC
CASGGLAGVSSEQYF
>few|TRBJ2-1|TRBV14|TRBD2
TGTGCCAGCAGTCCGGGACTAGCGGGAAATAAGTGGATTTCTAGGGATGAGCAGTTCTTC
CASSPGLAGNKWISRDEQFF
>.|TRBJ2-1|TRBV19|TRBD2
TGTGCCAGTAGTATGGATGGGCGGGAGGCCCCTTTCAATGAGCAGTTCTTC
CASSMDGREAPFNEQFF
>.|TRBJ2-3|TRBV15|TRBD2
TGTGCCACCAGCAGAGATCTGGGGACTAGCGAGAGCACAGATACGCAGTATTTT
CATSRDLGTSESTDTQYF
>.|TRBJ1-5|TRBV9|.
TGTGCCAGCAGCCCCGACAGCCGTGACAATCAGCCCCAGCATTTT
CASSPDSRDNQPQHF
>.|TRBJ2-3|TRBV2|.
TGTGCCAGCAGTGATCCCCCTGGGGAGACCACAGATACGCAGTATTTT
CASSDPPGETTDTQYF
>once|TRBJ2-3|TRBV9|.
TGTGCCAGCAGCGCCGGTGATACGCAGTATTTT
CASSAGDTQYF
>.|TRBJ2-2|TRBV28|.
TGTGCCAGCAGTCCCAGGGCGACCGGGGAGCTGTTTTTT
CASSPRATGELFF
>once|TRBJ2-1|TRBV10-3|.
TGTGCCATCAGACAGACCGCGGGATCCTACGAGCAGTTCTTC
CAIRQTAGSYEQFF
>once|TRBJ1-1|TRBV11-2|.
TGTGCCAGCAGCTTTACCACTGGAGGTCCTGAAGCTTTCTTT
CASSFTTGGPEAFF
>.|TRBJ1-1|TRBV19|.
TGTGCCAGTAGTACAAACAGGGTCACTGAAGCTTTCTTT
CASSTNRVTEAFF
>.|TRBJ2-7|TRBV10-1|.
TGCGCCAGCAGCGCCCATACAGGGACGGGCGAGCAGTACTTC
CASSAHTGTGEQYF
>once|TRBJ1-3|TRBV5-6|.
TGTGCCAGCAGCTTAGTCTGGGCCTCTGGAAACACCATATATTTT
CASSLVWASGNTIYF
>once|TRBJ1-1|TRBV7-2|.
TGTGCCAGCAGCTTAGGCGGCCTGGGAGCTTTCTTT
CASSLGGLGAFF
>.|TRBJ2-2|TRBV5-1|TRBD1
TGCGCCAGCAGCTTGGGTCCGGACAGGCCCTACACCGGGGAGCTGTTTTTT
CASSLGPDRPYTGELFF
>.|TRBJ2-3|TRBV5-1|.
TGCGCCAGCAGCTTGGGGAGCGAGCTGGGCACAGATACGCAGTATTTT
CASSLGSELGTDTQYF
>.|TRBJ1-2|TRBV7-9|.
TGTGCCAGCAGCTTAGCCGACTCCGTGTCGGGCTACACCTTC
CASSLADSVSGYTF
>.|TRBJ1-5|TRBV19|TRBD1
TGTGCCAGCCACGCAAGGACAGGGTCATATCAGCCCCAGCATTTT
CASHARTGSYQPQHF
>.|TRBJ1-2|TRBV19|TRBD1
TGTGCCAGTACCTTTCTTACAGGGGCCACCTATGGCTACACCTTC
CASTFLTGATYGYTF
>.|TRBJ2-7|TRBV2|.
TGTGCCAGCAGTGAGATAGCCAACGAGCAGTACTTC
CASSEIANEQYF
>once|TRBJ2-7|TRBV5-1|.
TGCGCCAGCAGCTTGGACGCCCACGAGCAGTACTTC
CASSLDAHEQYF
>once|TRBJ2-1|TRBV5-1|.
TGCGCCAGCAGCTTGACAGTGTCCTACAATGAGCAGTTCTTC
CASSLTVSYNEQFF
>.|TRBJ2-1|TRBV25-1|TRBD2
TGTGCCAGCAGTGAAACTAGCGGGAGGTCATACAATGAGCAGTTCTTC
CASSETSGRSYNEQFF
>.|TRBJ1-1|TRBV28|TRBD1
TGTGCCAGCAGCTCCACGGTCCCGGGACAGCCCCATGGGACTGAAGCTTTCTTT
CASSSTVPGQPHGTEAFF
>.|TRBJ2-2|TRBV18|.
TGTGCCAGCTCATCAGTTCTGACGGGCACCGGGGAGCTGTTTTTT
CASSSVLTGTGELFF
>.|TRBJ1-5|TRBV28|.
TGTGCCAGCAGTTTACGGCAGGGTAAAGGTCCCCAGCATTTT
CASSLRQGKGPQHF
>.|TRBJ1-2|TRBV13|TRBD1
TGTGCCAGCAGCTTTGGACAGGGTGAGGGCTACACCTTC
CASSFGQGEGYTF
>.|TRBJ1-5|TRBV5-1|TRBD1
TGCGCCAGCAGCTTGACCCCCGGACAGGGTAGAAATCAGCCCCAGCATTTT
CASSLTPGQGRNQPQHF
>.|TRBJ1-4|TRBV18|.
TGTGCCAGCTCACCGGACATAGTCAATGAAAAACTGTTTTTT
CASSPDIVNEKLFF
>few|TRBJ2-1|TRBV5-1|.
TGCGCCAGCAGCTTGGCTGGCGGGGTAACCTACAATGAGCAGTTCTTC
CASSLAGGVTYNEQFF
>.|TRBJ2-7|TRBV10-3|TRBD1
TGTGCCATCTCGGACAGGGGAAAAACCTACGAGCAGTACTTC
CAISDRGKTYEQYF
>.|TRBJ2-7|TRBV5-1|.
TGCGCCAGCAGCTTGAGGCCCGCGGGACACGAGCAGTACTTC
CASSLRPAGHEQYF
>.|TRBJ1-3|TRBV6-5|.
TGTGCCAGCAGTTACGGGCACCCGAGCTCTGGAAACACCATATATTTT
CASSYGHPSSGNTIYF